What follows describes a single T cell receptor beta chain. Antigen specificity is unknown. This CDR3 spans 15 amino acids. Germline values: CDR1 LNHDA, CDR2 SQIVND (reference sequence). Deletions cut 3 bases from V and 0 bases from J, with 9 bases between. TCRdb's copy holds only in-frame clones and misses some; the assay was immunoSEQ multiplex PCR. This table holds approximately 66,000 clones, approximately 92% found once. The data are from a study of OX40 agonist ivuxolimab in advanced cancers. Whole-study results and caveats: The investigators did not determine what antigen specificity the expanded peripheral T cells had.

The sequencing here drew on CD4+ or CD8+ T cells sorted from blood, taken in a trial of the OX40 agonist ivuxolimab. The chain employs TRBV19 and TRBJ1-3; D remains unclear. The TCR was taken from an adult with an advanced solid tumor such as melanoma, head and neck, liver or kidney cancer. Here the CDR3 reads CASSIRHNSGNTIYF. CDR3 DNA sequence: TGTGCCAGTAGTATCCGTCACAACTCTGGAAACACCATATATTTT.